These 16 T cell receptor beta chains were all obtained from the same sample, sequenced in a study of T cells in Graves' hyperthyroidism and ophthalmopathy. Amplification targeted TCR beta CDR3 regions from RNA transcripts. Initially, a first-round RT-PCR of the TCR CDR3 employed the HTBI primer set. TCRdb itself ran the multiplex PCR reads through MiXCR, one entry per CDR3 protein. Here the sample spans about 350,000 distinct CDR3 sequences, more than 11% being singletons. Sequences were obtained from blood. These receptors all stem from a woman under 40 with Graves' hyperthyroidism.

The CDR3, as DNA: TGTGCCACCAGTGATTCCCGGGACTCTGTGAATGAGCAGTTCTTC. Its protein is CATSDSRDSVNEQFF. The chain combines TRBV24-1 with TRBJ2-1; tentative D call: TRBD2 (6 bases). V lost 2 bases and J 7 bases, leaving 14 bases between the germline ends. Germline V gene lookup returns CDR1 KGHDR and CDR2 SFDVKD. The CDR3 has 15 amino acids.

The rearrangement joins TRBV5-1 to TRBJ2-5; TRBD2 is a possible D gene (5 bases). Germline V gene data show CDR1 as SGHRS and CDR2 as YFSETQ. The CDR3 has 13 amino acids. V lost 5 bases to trimming and J lost 5 bases, with 13 bases between them. CDR3: CASSPTGEETQYF. In DNA form, the CDR3 reads TGCGCCAGCAGTCCCACTGGGGAGGAGACCCAGTACTTC.

This clonotype was found a few times. The V call is TRBV15, the J call TRBJ2-1; 8 bases agree with TRBD2. J gave up 7 bases and V 0 bases, and 5 bases lay outside the gene matches. Germline V gives CDR1 LNHNV, CDR2 YYDKDF (reference sequence). The CDR3 is made up of 15 amino acids. CDR3 nucleotides: TGTGCCACCAGCAGAGATGGGCGGGAGGTAAATGAGCAGTTCTTC. Translating it yields CATSRDGREVNEQFF.

This clonotype was detected only a few times. The gene calls are TRBV6-1 and TRBJ1-2; D ambiguous. In germline, CDR1 is MNHNS, CDR2 SASEGT. The CDR3 is made up of 12 amino acids. The ends were cut back, 6 bases at V and 12 bases at J, with 17 bases in the middle. CDR3 in amino acids: CASRGLSSSDTF. CDR3 nucleotide sequence: TGTGCCAGCAGGGGATTATCGAGTTCAGACACCTTC.

This clonotype was found a few times. Germline is not matched at one junction end, which may reflect a read error. The chain has TRBV19 and TRBJ2-1; D uncertain. Germline V gene lookup returns CDR1 LNHDA and CDR2 SQIVND (reference sequence). This CDR3 has 15 residues. DNA of the CDR3: TGTGCCAGTAGTATGGTCGGATTCTCCTACAATAAGCAGTTCTTC. Amino acids: CASSMVGFSYNKQFF.

The chain is built from TRBV12-3 or TRBV12-4 and TRBJ2-2; a possible D gene is TRBD2 (6 bases). This CDR3 region has 15 residues. Trimming shortened V by 7 bases and J by 3 bases, and 15 bases separated the two germline ends. The CDR3 DNA is TGTGCCAGCAAAAGCGGGCAGTCGCACACCGGGGAGCTGTTTTTT. Residues: CASKSGQSHTGELFF.

J is TRBJ2-3 and V is TRBV5-4; 9 nucleotides align to TRBD2. Germline V gene sequence: CDR1 SGHNT, CDR2 YYREEE (reference sequence). The CDR3 is 15 residues long. V was pared by 4 bases and J by 4 bases, with 7 bases of the junction left unmatched. The CDR3 protein is CASSKPGLAADTQYF. CDR3 DNA: TGTGCCAGCAGCAAACCGGGACTAGCCGCAGATACGCAGTATTTT.

The chain combines TRBV19 with TRBJ2-2; TRBD2 aligns across 11 bases. The CDR3 length is 17 residues. Germline loops: CDR1 LNHDA, CDR2 SQIVND (reference sequence). Trimming cost V 6 bases and J 7 bases; bases outside gene matches: 13. The CDR3 bases are TGTGCCAGTAGATCAATGCTACTAGCGGGAGTTCACGGGGAGCTGTTTTTT. This sequence encodes CASRSMLLAGVHGELFF.

Only one count was recorded for this clonotype. This chain uses TRBV10-3 with TRBJ2-5; D gene uncertain. Trimming left V 4 bases short and J 0 bases short, with 15 bases between. The CDR3 totals 16 residues. Germline V lookup: CDR1 ENHRY, CDR2 SYGVKD. CDR3 in DNA: TGTGCCATCAGTGTTAGAAACCCGGAGTACCAAGAGACCCAGTACTTC. This encodes CAISVRNPEYQETQYF.

There are many counts of this clonotype. V usage is TRBV12-5 and J usage is TRBJ1-5; unclear D gene. The CDR3 totals 13 residues. The V gene's germline CDR1 is LGHNT and CDR2 FRNRAP. V lost 7 bases and J lost 6, with 13 bases in between. The chain's CDR3 is CASALRVSQPQHF. The CDR3 nucleotides read TGTGCTAGTGCCCTAAGGGTTTCTCAGCCCCAGCATTTT.

This clonotype appeared many times. The V and J genes are TRBV28 and TRBJ2-7, with TRBD1 matching 11 bases. V shed 6 bases, J shed 1 base, and the junction held 8 bases outside the gene matches. The CDR3 extends over 16 amino acids. Germline V gives CDR1 MDHEN, CDR2 SYDVKM. The CDR3 region has the DNA TGTGCCAGCAGCCCCCCGGGGACAGGGGGATCCTACGAGCAGTACTTC. Residues: CASSPPGTGGSYEQYF.

This clonotype came up many times. The gene calls are TRBV20-1 and TRBJ2-5, with 7 bases matching TRBD2. Germline lookup yields CDR1 DFQATT and CDR2 SNEGSKA (reference sequence). Trimming cost V 7 bases and J 3 bases; bases outside gene matches: 8. The CDR3 loop spans 13 amino acids. Here the CDR3 reads CSVTTAGKETQYF. The DNA for the CDR3 is TGCAGTGTCACAACAGCGGGGAAAGAGACCCAGTACTTC.

This clonotype was counted between two and nine times. This rearrangement joins TRBV30 to TRBJ2-1; tentatively, D is TRBD1 (5 bases). With 2 bases removed from V and 6 bases from J, the gap between germline ends came to 17 bases. From germline, CDR1 is GTSNPN and CDR2 SVGIG (reference sequence). The CDR3 totals 15 residues. The CDR3 DNA follows: TGTGCCTGGAGTTCCCGCATAGGGGTCTTCAATGAGCAGTTCTTC. Protein product: CAWSSRIGVFNEQFF.

This clonotype was recorded at least ten times. This chain connects TRBV7-2 to TRBJ2-7; 7 nucleotides agree with TRBD1. Germline lookup yields CDR1 SGHTA and CDR2 FQGNSA. The CDR3 contains 16 residues. The V and J ends lost 5 bases and 2 bases, in that order; junction bases with no gene match: 12. The CDR3 reads CASSPQVGGAPYEQYF. The CDR3 DNA sequence: TGTGCCAGCAGCCCACAAGTAGGGGGCGCCCCCTACGAGCAGTACTTC.

The rearrangement links TRBV6-1 to TRBJ1-2; 9 bases map to TRBD1. The trim removed 5 bases at V and 8 bases at J, leaving 9 bases unmatched. The CDR3 consists of 14 residues. Per the germline V gene, CDR1 is MNHNS and CDR2 is SASEGT. This CDR3 is CASSLSTGGKGYTF. CDR3 bases: TGTGCCAGCAGTCTATCTACAGGGGGCAAGGGCTACACCTTC.

This clonotype was found many times. The chain carries TRBV11-3 and TRBJ2-3, with TRBD2 matching over 7 bases. Losses at the gene ends were 5 bases for V and 2 bases for J; bases not matched to a gene: 10. Germline V lookup: CDR1 SGHNT, CDR2 YENEEA. The CDR3 runs 16 residues. The CDR3 sequence is CASSKGLGGNTDTQYF. CDR3 nucleotide sequence: TGTGCCAGCAGCAAAGGACTAGGCGGGAACACAGATACGCAGTATTTT. The full variable domain, completed using reference TRBV11-3 and TRBJ2-3, is EAGVVQSPRYKIIEKKQPVAFWCNPISGHNTLYWYLQNLGQGPELLIRYENEEAVDDSQLPKDRFSAERLKGVDSTLKIQPAELGDSAVYLCASSKGLGGNTDTQYFGPGTRLTVL.